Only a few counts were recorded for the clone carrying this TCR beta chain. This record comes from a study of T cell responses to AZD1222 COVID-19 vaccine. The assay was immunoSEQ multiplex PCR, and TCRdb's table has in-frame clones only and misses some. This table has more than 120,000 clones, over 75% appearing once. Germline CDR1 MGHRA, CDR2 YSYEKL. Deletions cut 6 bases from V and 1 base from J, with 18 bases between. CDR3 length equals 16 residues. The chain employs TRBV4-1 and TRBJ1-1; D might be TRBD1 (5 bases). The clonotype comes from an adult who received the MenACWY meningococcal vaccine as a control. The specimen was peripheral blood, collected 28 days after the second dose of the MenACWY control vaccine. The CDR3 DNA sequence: TGCGCCAGCAGTGTAACCGAGCGGGGCACGAACACTGAAGCTTTCTTT. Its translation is CASSVTERGTNTEAFF.